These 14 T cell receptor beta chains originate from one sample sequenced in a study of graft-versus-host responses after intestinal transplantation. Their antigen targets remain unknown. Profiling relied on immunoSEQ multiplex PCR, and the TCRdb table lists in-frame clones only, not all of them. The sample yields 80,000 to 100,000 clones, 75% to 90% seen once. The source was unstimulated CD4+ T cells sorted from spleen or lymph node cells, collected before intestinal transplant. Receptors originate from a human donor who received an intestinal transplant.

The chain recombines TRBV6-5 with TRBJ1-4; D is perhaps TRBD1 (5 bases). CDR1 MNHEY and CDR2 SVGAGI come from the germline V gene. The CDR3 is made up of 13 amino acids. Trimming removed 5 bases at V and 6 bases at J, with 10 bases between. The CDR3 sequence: CASSPSGDEKLFF. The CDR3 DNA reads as TGTGCCAGCAGTCCCTCGGGGGATGAAAAACTGTTTTTT.

CDR3 in amino acids: CASSPRGSGNTIYF. The CDR3 DNA is TGTGCCAGTAGTCCCCGAGGGTCTGGAAACACCATATATTTT. The V gene is TRBV19, the J gene TRBJ1-3; D unresolved. Germline V gives CDR1 LNHDA, CDR2 SQIVND (reference sequence). Deletions cut 5 bases from V and 1 base from J, with 9 bases between. The CDR3 has 14 amino acids.

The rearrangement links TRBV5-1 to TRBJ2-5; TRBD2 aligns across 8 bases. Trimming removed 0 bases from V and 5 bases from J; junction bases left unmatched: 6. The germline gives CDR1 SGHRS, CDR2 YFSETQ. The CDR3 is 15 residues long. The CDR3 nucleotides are TGCGCCAGCAGCTTGGTCGCGGGGGGCGGGGAGACCCAGTACTTC. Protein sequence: CASSLVAGGGETQYF.

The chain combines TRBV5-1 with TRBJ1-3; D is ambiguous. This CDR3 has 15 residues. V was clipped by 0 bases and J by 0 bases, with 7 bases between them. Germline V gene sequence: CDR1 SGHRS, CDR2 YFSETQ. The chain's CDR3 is CASSLAESSGNTIYF. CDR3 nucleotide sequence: TGCGCCAGCAGCTTGGCCGAGAGCTCTGGAAACACCATATATTTT.

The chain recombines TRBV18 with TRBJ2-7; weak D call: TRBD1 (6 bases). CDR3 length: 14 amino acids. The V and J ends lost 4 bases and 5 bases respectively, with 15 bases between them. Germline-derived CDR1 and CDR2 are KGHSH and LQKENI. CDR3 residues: CASSLGPTGNEQYF. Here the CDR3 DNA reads TGTGCCAGCTCACTGGGGCCGACAGGAAACGAGCAGTACTTC.

The CDR3 coding sequence is TGTGCCAGCAGTGAAAGTCAGGGTAATCAGCCCCAGCATTTT. Its translation: CASSESQGNQPQHF. The chain is built from TRBV6-4 and TRBJ1-5, with D possibly being TRBD1 (5 bases). CDR1 is MRHNA, CDR2 SNTAGT, per germline. Trimming pared 3 bases from V and 4 bases from J, leaving 10 bases between. The CDR3 covers 14 residues.

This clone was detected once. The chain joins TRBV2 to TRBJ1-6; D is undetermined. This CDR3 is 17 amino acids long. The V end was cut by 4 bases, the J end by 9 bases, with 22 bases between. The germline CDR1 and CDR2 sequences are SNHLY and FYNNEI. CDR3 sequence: CASSVAQRRNRGSPLHF. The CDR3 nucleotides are TGTGCCAGCAGTGTCGCACAGCGTCGTAATCGGGGTTCACCCCTCCACTTT.

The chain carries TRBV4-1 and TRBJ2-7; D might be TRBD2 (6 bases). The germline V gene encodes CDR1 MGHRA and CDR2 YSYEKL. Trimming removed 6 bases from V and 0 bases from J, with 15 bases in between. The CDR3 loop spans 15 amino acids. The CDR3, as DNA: TGCGCCAGCAGGCCTTTAGCGGCACTCTCCTACGAGCAGTACTTC. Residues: CASRPLAALSYEQYF.

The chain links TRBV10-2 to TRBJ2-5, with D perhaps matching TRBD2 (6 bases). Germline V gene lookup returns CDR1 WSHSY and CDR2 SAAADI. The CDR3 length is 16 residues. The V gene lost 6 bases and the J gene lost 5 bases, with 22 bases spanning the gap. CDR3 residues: CASSQEGRSWGETQYF. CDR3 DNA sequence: TGCGCCAGCAGCCAGGAGGGACGGAGCTGGGGGGAGACCCAGTACTTC.

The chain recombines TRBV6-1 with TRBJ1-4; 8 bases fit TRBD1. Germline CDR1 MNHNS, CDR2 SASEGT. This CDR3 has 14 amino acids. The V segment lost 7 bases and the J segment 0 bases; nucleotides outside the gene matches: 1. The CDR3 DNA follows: TGTGCCAGCAAACAGGGGGCAACTAATGAAAAACTGTTTTTT. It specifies CASKQGATNEKLFF.

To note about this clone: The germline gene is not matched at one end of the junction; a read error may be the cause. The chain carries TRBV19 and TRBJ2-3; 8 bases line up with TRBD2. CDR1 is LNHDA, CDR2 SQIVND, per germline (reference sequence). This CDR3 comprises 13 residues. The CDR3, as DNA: TGTGCCAGCAGTAGCGGGGCCGGGTATACGCAGTATTTT. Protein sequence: CASSSGAGYTQYF.

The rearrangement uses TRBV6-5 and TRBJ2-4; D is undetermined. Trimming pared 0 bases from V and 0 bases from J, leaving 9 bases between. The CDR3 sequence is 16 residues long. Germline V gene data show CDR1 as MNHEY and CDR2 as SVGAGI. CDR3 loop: CASSYSPLLAKNIQYF. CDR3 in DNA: TGTGCCAGCAGTTACTCCCCACTACTAGCCAAAAACATTCAGTACTTC.

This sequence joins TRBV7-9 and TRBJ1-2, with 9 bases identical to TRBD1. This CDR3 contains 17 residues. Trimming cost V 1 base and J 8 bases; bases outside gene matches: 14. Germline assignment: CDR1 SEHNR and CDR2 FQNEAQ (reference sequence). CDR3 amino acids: CASSLGAPGTGQGGYTF. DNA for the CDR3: TGTGCCAGCAGCTTAGGAGCTCCCGGGACAGGGCAAGGAGGCTACACCTTC.

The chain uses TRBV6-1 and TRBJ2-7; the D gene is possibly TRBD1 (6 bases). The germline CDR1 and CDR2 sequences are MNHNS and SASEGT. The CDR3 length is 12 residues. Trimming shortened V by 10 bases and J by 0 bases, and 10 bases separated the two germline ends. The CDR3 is CATAGVSYEQYF. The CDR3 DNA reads TGTGCCACGGCAGGGGTCTCCTACGAGCAGTACTTC.